A selection of T cell receptor beta chains follows, all from one sample in a study of T cells after posttransplantation cyclophosphamide. This table comes from immunoSEQ multiplex PCR, and its TCRdb copy is limited to in-frame clones, with some not included. The table includes about 16,000 clones, around 94% detected once. The sequenced material came from naive CD4+ T cells sorted from blood. Receptors were obtained from a woman aged 50 to 60 in good health and a related stem cell transplant donor. The CDR3 runs from the conserved cysteine through the conserved F or W. The order of the fields is V gene, J gene, clone size, D gene, CDR3 DNA, CDR3 protein. D genes are given only for firm matches. A row's size may be missing; if present it is once, few, many or a size class.

TRBV11-1,TRBJ2-1,NA,TRBD2,TGTGCCAGCAGCGCGGGACTAGCGGTCTACAATGAGCAGTTCTTC,CASSAGLAVYNEQFF
TRBV18,TRBJ2-7,NA,TRBD1,TGTGCCAGCTCACCACTCGGACAGGGCAGTTTCTACGAGCAGTACTTC,CASSPLGQGSFYEQYF
TRBV19,TRBJ2-7,NA,TRBD1,TGTGCCAGTAGCCCGGACAGGGTCTCCTACGAGCAGTACTTC,CASSPDRVSYEQYF
TRBV28,TRBJ1-5,once,TRBD1,TGTGCCAGCAGTGGGTTCAGGGGGCGCGGGTCCTATAGCAATCAGCCCCAGCATTTT,CASSGFRGRGSYSNQPQHF
TRBV11-2,TRBJ2-7,NA,NA,TGTGCCAGCAGCTCAGGAGGAAACGAGCAGTACTTC,CASSSGGNEQYF
TRBV28,TRBJ2-1,NA,NA,TGTGCCAGCAGTCCCTACGATTCTAGAGAGCAGTTCTTC,CASSPYDSREQFF
TRBV10-1,TRBJ2-7,NA,NA,TGCGCCAGTAGTAACCCGGGTTTTCCCTACGAGCAGTACTTC,CASSNPGFPYEQYF
TRBV7-9,TRBJ1-4,NA,TRBD1,TGTGCCAGCAGTTCGACAGGGGGCGATGAAAAACTGTTTTTT,CASSSTGGDEKLFF
TRBV4-1,TRBJ2-7,NA,TRBD1,TGCGCCAGCAGCCCCGGGACAGGGGGTTCCTACGAGCAGTACTTC,CASSPGTGGSYEQYF
TRBV6-5,TRBJ2-7,once,NA,TGTGCCAGCAGGGGCAGGCCCTCCTACGAGCAGTACTTC,CASRGRPSYEQYF
TRBV5-6,TRBJ1-5,NA,TRBD1,TGTGCCAGCAGCTTGGTGGGGACAGGGGATCAGCCCCAGCATTTT,CASSLVGTGDQPQHF
TRBV6-1,TRBJ2-5,NA,TRBD1,TGTGCCAGCAGGCTAGCAGGGGGAGTAGGGGAGACCCAGTACTTC,CASRLAGGVGETQYF
TRBV5-4,TRBJ1-3,NA,TRBD1,TGTGCCAGCAGCCGAGAGCTTCAGGGGGCTGGAAACACCATATATTTT,CASSRELQGAGNTIYF
TRBV4-2,TRBJ1-4,NA,NA,TGTGCCAGCAGCCAAGAGGCCAGGGGACTAATGAGGGAACTGTTTTTT,CASSQEARGLMRELFF
TRBV7-8,TRBJ1-2,NA,TRBD1,TGTGCCAGCAGCCCCCTTGGACAGGGCTATGGCTACACCTTC,CASSPLGQGYGYTF
TRBV6-6,TRBJ2-7,NA,NA,TGTGCCAGCAGATACCCCCTCGGGGGTGGCACCTACGAGCAGTACTTC,CASRYPLGGGTYEQYF
TRBV7-2,TRBJ1-2,NA,TRBD1,TGTGCCAGCAGCTTTAGGACAGGGGAGGGGTACACCTTC,CASSFRTGEGYTF